This TCR beta chain was identified in a study of cytomegalovirus exposure and HLA in healthy donors. Study-wide points: A highly shared variant cluster was judged a likely technical artifact.

This cohort consisted of healthy bone marrow donors. The study sampled nominally healthy donors, though unrecorded immune exposures were likely. Notes on this clone: Its target is not known.

A multiplex PCR was run with 60 Vbeta primers and 13 Jbeta primers. Produced via immunoSEQ multiplex PCR; TCRdb's table is partial and in-frame only. The sample holds about 150,000 clones, roughly 80% seen once. Germline CDR1 and CDR2: SGHTS and YDEGEE. The junction had 9 bases not matched to a gene; V was cut back by 3 bases and J by 4 bases. This CDR3 is 16 amino acids long. Sequencing used PBMCs. The receptor's source is a man younger than 35 in good health and CMV-seropositive. The chain is built from TRBV5-8 and TRBJ2-7, with 11 bases lining up with TRBD2. The CDR3 loop is CASSSLTGTSGYEQYF. CDR3 DNA: TGTGCCAGCAGCTCCCTAACCGGGACTAGCGGATACGAGCAGTACTTC.